The next 11 T cell receptor beta chains were all read from a single sample in a study of CXCR3-negative and CXCR3-positive naive CD8 T cells. Study-level results: Hydrophobicity was higher for TRB CDR3s found in CXCR3-positive naive cells than in CXCR3-negative naive cells.

UMI-tagged TRB cDNA libraries were built via 5' RACE. For each CDR3 protein, TCRdb gives one entry from its re-call of the 5' RACE reads, without DNA. The table lists about 60,000 distinct CDR3 sequences. Their specific antigens are unknown. The sequenced sample consisted of naive CXCR3+ CD8+ T cells from blood. Subset denoted: CD45RO-CCR7+CD27+CD95- naive CD8+ T cells expressing CXCR3 (TNR3+). The origin of the receptors is a human donor in good health. Some clones in this sample may be carry-over from other donors' samples.

The chain combines TRBV7-6 with TRBJ2-3; as DNA is missing, the TRBD1 call by TCRdb cannot be tested. The CDR3 contains 15 residues. Germline CDR1 SGHVS, CDR2 FNYEAQ. CDR3 region: CASSLVTGATDTQYF.

The chain employs TRBV28 and TRBJ2-7; TCRdb returns TRBD1, unconfirmable since there is no DNA. CDR1 is MDHEN, CDR2 SYDVKM, per germline. This CDR3 has 14 amino acids. This CDR3 reads CATGGQGGPYEQYF.

This chain joins TRBV5-5 and TRBJ2-7; TCRdb reports TRBD1, a call that lacks DNA to check it against. The length of the CDR3 is 12 residues. CDR1 is SGHKS, CDR2 YYEKEE, per germline (reference sequence). The CDR3 sequence is CASSSTGLEQYF.

The genes are TRBV7-3 and TRBJ1-1; TCRdb names TRBD1, which stays unverified in the absence of DNA. Germline values: CDR1 SGHTA, CDR2 FQGTGA. This CDR3 has 15 residues. The CDR3 loop is CASSMWDTVNTEAFF.

This chain connects TRBV9 to TRBJ2-7; TCRdb reports TRBD1, a call that lacks DNA to check it against. This CDR3 is built from 14 residues. Germline CDR1 reads SGDLS; CDR2 reads YYNGEE. The CDR3 loop is CASSVGGGAFEQYF.

The V gene is TRBV4-3, the J gene TRBJ2-7. The CDR3 has 14 residues. The germline gives CDR1 LGHNA, CDR2 YSLEER. Here the CDR3 reads CASSQDFGSYEQYF.

The chain uses TRBV28 and TRBJ2-3; TCRdb's D call, TRBD2, is unchecked because there is no DNA. CDR3 length equals 17 residues. Germline CDR1 and CDR2: MDHEN and SYDVKM. The chain's CDR3 is CASSSGLADLSTDTQYF.

The chain recombines TRBV19 with TRBJ1-5; the D call of TRBD1 rests on TCRdb alone, since no DNA is present to check it. The germline gives CDR1 LNHDA, CDR2 SQIVND (reference sequence). This CDR3 region has 15 residues. The chain's CDR3 is CASSTDSYSNQPQHF.

J is TRBJ1-1 and V is TRBV4-2; the D gene TCRdb calls, TRBD1, cannot be checked with no DNA. Germline CDR1 reads LGHNA; CDR2 reads YNFKEQ. CDR3 length equals 17 residues. The CDR3 loop reads CASSQEGAGTGGPEAFF.

The chain employs TRBV2 and TRBJ1-2. The CDR3 is 13 residues long. Per germline, CDR1 SNHLY and CDR2 FYNNEI. The CDR3 spells CASSEVTNYGYTF.

This rearrangement joins TRBV28 to TRBJ2-5; the TCRdb D gene call, TRBD1, has no DNA to confirm it. CDR1 and CDR2 (germline): MDHEN, SYDVKM. CDR3 length: 15 residues. The CDR3 protein is CASSLLAGDGDTQYF.